One sample yielded the 10 T cell receptor beta chains listed below, sequenced in a study of CD8 T cells in Susac syndrome. With random hexamers, reverse transcription was performed on about 0.5 to 1 ug of RNA. Using its own MiXCR run on the immunoSEQ multiplex PCR reads, TCRdb lists one record per CDR3 protein. Among some 130,000 distinct CDR3 sequences listed, approximately 95% were seen once. The sequencing input was CD8+ T cells from PBMCs. Source of these receptors: a human donor with Susac syndrome.

This clonotype was seen a single time. This chain's CDR3 is CASSVEGSLGQPQHF. In nucleotides, the CDR3 is TGTGCCAGCAGCGTAGAGGGAAGCCTAGGTCAGCCCCAGCATTTT. The V call is TRBV9, the J call TRBJ1-5; D remains ambiguous. The CDR3 runs to 15 residues. Trimming left V 0 bases short and J 6 bases short, with 13 bases between. In germline, CDR1 is SGDLS, CDR2 YYNGEE.

The chain carries TRBV4-1 and TRBJ1-4; possible D gene TRBD1, 5 bases. Germline V gives CDR1 MGHRA, CDR2 YSYEKL. CDR3 length: 16 residues. V shed 0 bases and J shed 4 bases, with 12 bases lying between them. Written as DNA, the CDR3 is TGCGCCAGCAGCCAAGAGGGGGAAGGTGGTAATGAAAAACTGTTTTTT. Protein product: CASSQEGEGGNEKLFF.

The genes are TRBV13 and TRBJ2-7, with 7 bases fitting TRBD2. The CDR3 totals 15 residues. Germline V CDR1 and CDR2: PRHDT, FYEKMQ (reference sequence). J lost 2 bases, V lost 0 bases, and 4 bases had no gene match. The CDR3 region has the DNA TGTGCCAGCAGCTTAGGTTCTAGCGGCCCCTACGAGCAGTACTTC. Its translation is CASSLGSSGPYEQYF.

The chain is built from TRBV27 and TRBJ2-7; no reliable D call. Trimming took off 5 bases at V and 9 bases at J, with 17 bases between the two ends. The CDR3 has 13 residues. Germline V gene data show CDR1 as MNHEY and CDR2 as SMNVEV (reference sequence). CDR3 in amino acids: CASSADPRTGQYF. The CDR3 DNA is TGTGCCAGCAGTGCGGATCCACGAACTGGGCAGTACTTC.

The chain has TRBV11-2 and TRBJ1-2, with D perhaps TRBD1 (5 bases). The germline V and J ends were trimmed by 5 bases and 5 bases, with 15 bases remaining between them. CDR3 size: 14 residues. Germline-derived CDR1 and CDR2 are SGHAT and FQNNGV. For the CDR3, the DNA is TGTGCCAGCAGCCAAATTGGGACGGAGTATGGCTACACCTTC. Its protein is CASSQIGTEYGYTF.

The chain combines TRBV4-1 with TRBJ2-1; D is undetermined. Germline CDR1 and CDR2: MGHRA and YSYEKL. V was clipped by 0 bases and J by 2 bases, with 11 bases between them. The CDR3 extends over 16 amino acids. This CDR3 reads CASSQEISETYNEQFF. In DNA form, the CDR3 reads TGCGCCAGCAGCCAAGAAATTTCAGAAACCTACAATGAGCAGTTCTTC.

The chain couples TRBV29-1 to TRBJ2-7; D is possibly TRBD1 (7 bases). Per germline, CDR1 SQVTM and CDR2 ANQGSEA. This CDR3 is 13 amino acids long. The V end lost 5 bases, the J end lost 2 bases, and 13 bases lay between the germline ends. In DNA, the CDR3 is TGCAGCGTTCGAGGAGGGGGCCCCTACGAGCAGTACTTC. The encoded protein is CSVRGGGPYEQYF.

This clonotype was seen once. This sequence joins TRBV27 and TRBJ2-5, with TRBD1 as a possible D gene (5 bases). Germline V CDR1 and CDR2: MNHEY, SMNVEV (reference sequence). The CDR3 is 14 residues long. The V and J ends lost 4 bases and 2 bases respectively, with 11 bases between them. The CDR3 loop reads CASSYGQTQETQYF. The CDR3 nucleotides are TGTGCCAGCAGTTACGGACAAACTCAAGAGACCCAGTACTTC.

The chain has TRBV20-1 and TRBJ2-1; 7 bases are shared with TRBD2. The CDR3 contains 13 residues. Per germline, CDR1 DFQATT and CDR2 SNEGSKA (reference sequence). V gave up 0 bases and J gave up 8 bases; unmatched junction bases: 4. The CDR3 loop reads CSARDWAGDEQFF. CDR3 in DNA: TGCAGTGCTAGAGATTGGGCGGGGGATGAGCAGTTCTTC.

This sequence joins TRBV13 and TRBJ1-3; a possible D gene is TRBD1 (5 bases). Per the germline V gene, CDR1 is PRHDT and CDR2 is FYEKMQ (reference sequence). Trimming removed 5 bases at V and 4 bases at J, with 18 bases between. The CDR3 contains 16 residues. CDR3 sequence: CASSPPVAGAGNTIYF. CDR3 sequence (DNA): TGTGCCAGCAGCCCTCCAGTGGCCGGGGCAGGAAACACCATATATTTT.